This is a list of T cell receptor beta chains from one sample in a study of blood T cell repertoires in COVID-19. Clones were sequenced by immunoSEQ multiplex PCR, and TCRdb holds only the in-frame ones, with some missing. The sample holds roughly 28,000 clones, 75% to 90% seen once. Sequencing input: peripheral blood. The receptor set was obtained from a human donor with acute or convalescent COVID-19. The donor label of this sample is uncertain. Each CDR3 is given with its conserved first and last residue. D genes are given only for firm matches. The size field is filled for only some rows; it gives once, few, many or a size class.

J	size	V	D	CDR3	DNA
TRBJ2-3	-	TRBV18	-	CASSPTGTSTDTQYF	TGTGCCAGCTCACCTACCGGGACTAGCACAGATACGCAGTATTTT
TRBJ2-2	-	TRBV5-4	-	CASRRDFANTGELFF	TGTGCCAGCAGGCGGGATTTCGCGAACACCGGGGAGCTGTTTTTT
TRBJ1-2	-	TRBV2	-	CASSGGHMYGYTF	TGTGCCAGCAGTGGGGGACATATGTATGGCTACACCTTC
TRBJ2-3	-	TRBV7-2	TRBD2	CASRTSGRTDTQYF	TGTGCCAGCAGGACTAGCGGGCGCACAGATACGCAGTATTTT
TRBJ2-7	once	TRBV4-2	-	CASSQLGEGQYF	TGTGCCAGCAGCCAATTAGGCGAGGGGCAGTACTTC
TRBJ1-1	-	TRBV5-1	-	CASSTDRLNTEAFF	TGCGCCAGCAGCACAGACCGGCTGAACACTGAAGCTTTCTTT
TRBJ2-2	few	TRBV6-2/TRBV6-3	TRBD2	CASSYLGLGVVGELFF	TGTGCCAGCAGTTACTTAGGACTAGGAGTAGTCGGGGAGCTGTTTTTT
TRBJ2-1	-	TRBV6-5	TRBD1	CASSSGTGYYNEQFF	TGTGCCAGCAGCTCCGGGACAGGATACTACAATGAGCAGTTCTTC
TRBJ2-3	-	TRBV10-1	-	CASSEFVGLLGTSTDTQYF	TGCGCCAGCAGTGAGTTTGTCGGACTTTTAGGAACTAGCACAGATACGCAGTATTTT
TRBJ2-5	-	TRBV2	TRBD1	CASTKGNDRGETQYF	TGTGCCAGCACCAAGGGAAATGACAGGGGAGAGACCCAGTACTTC
TRBJ1-1	-	TRBV5-6	-	CASSLQGTEAFF	TGTGCCAGCAGCTTACAGGGCACTGAAGCTTTCTTT
TRBJ1-2	-	TRBV12-3/TRBV12-4	-	CASSFGEYGYTF	TGTGCCAGCAGTTTTGGGGAGTATGGCTACACCTTC
TRBJ1-2	once	TRBV27	-	CASSLRERGGYTF	TGTGCCAGCAGTTTGCGAGAAAGGGGCGGCTACACCTTC
TRBJ2-3	-	TRBV10-2	-	CASKWRIGGDTQYF	TGCGCCAGCAAATGGCGGATCGGCGGCGATACGCAGTATTTT
TRBJ1-4	-	TRBV11-2	-	CASSLGAGWQTNEKLFF	TGTGCCAGCAGCTTAGGGGCAGGGTGGCAGACTAATGAAAAACTGTTTTTT
TRBJ2-5	-	TRBV7-2	TRBD1	CASSRQGARETQYF	TGTGCCAGCAGTAGACAGGGGGCGAGGGAGACCCAGTACTTC
TRBJ1-1	-	TRBV10-3	-	CASGRGLTEAFF	TGTGCCAGCGGAAGGGGCCTCACTGAAGCTTTCTTT
TRBJ1-2	-	TRBV2	TRBD1	CASSGGTGGFENYGYTF	TGTGCCAGCAGTGGGGGGACAGGGGGTTTTGAGAACTATGGCTACACCTTC
TRBJ2-5	-	TRBV14	TRBD2	CASSQASGRGQTQYF	TGTGCCAGCAGCCAGGCTAGCGGGAGAGGTCAGACCCAGTACTTC
TRBJ2-7	-	TRBV24-1	-	CAYGAGDSYEQYF	TGTGCCTACGGGGCAGGGGATTCCTACGAGCAGTACTTC
TRBJ2-2	-	TRBV19	-	CASSIAGDWAFGTGELFF	TGTGCCAGTAGTATAGCGGGGGATTGGGCCTTCGGGACCGGGGAGCTGTTTTTT
TRBJ2-7	-	TRBV6-5	TRBD2	CASSYSLADNYEQYF	TGTGCCAGCAGTTATAGTCTAGCGGACAACTACGAGCAGTACTTC
TRBJ1-2	-	TRBV27	TRBD1	CASSLGTGRQGYTF	TGTGCCAGCAGTTTAGGGACAGGGAGGCAAGGCTACACCTTC
TRBJ1-6	-	TRBV3-1/TRBV3-2	-	CASSSNNSPLHF	TGTGCCAGCAGCAGCAATAATTCACCCCTCCACTTT
TRBJ1-2	-	TRBV28	-	CASSLPQGRYGYTF	TGTGCCAGCAGTTTACCACAGGGTCGCTATGGCTACACCTTC
TRBJ1-4	-	TRBV15	-	CATSRDRGYEKLFF	TGTGCCACCAGCAGAGATAGGGGGTATGAAAAACTGTTTTTT
TRBJ1-2	-	TRBV6-5	-	CASTPKQGSGYTF	TGTGCCAGCACTCCGAAACAGGGCTCTGGCTACACCTTC
TRBJ2-5	-	TRBV24-1	TRBD1	CATSDVTGGLETQYF	TGTGCCACCAGTGACGTGACAGGGGGCCTCGAGACCCAGTACTTC
TRBJ2-6	-	TRBV5-1	-	CASSRQVLGANVLTF	TGCGCCAGCAGCAGACAGGTCTTGGGGGCCAACGTCCTGACTTTC
TRBJ1-2	-	TRBV25-1	TRBD1	CASSPPGQGANYGYTF	TGTGCCAGCAGTCCCCCCGGGCAGGGGGCAAACTATGGCTACACCTTC
TRBJ2-3	-	TRBV10-2	TRBD2	CASRVAGGGTDTQYF	TGCGCCAGCAGAGTGGCGGGGGGGGGAACAGATACGCAGTATTTT
TRBJ1-2	-	TRBV6-5	-	CASKRANYGYTF	TGTGCCAGCAAAAGAGCTAACTATGGCTACACCTTC
TRBJ2-1	-	TRBV5-4	TRBD2	CASSTRTSGSRNEQFF	TGTGCCAGCAGCACCCGGACTAGCGGGAGTCGGAATGAGCAGTTCTTC
TRBJ2-1	few	TRBV4-1	TRBD2	CASSQEGLVSYNEQFF	TGCGCCAGCAGCCAGGAGGGACTAGTTTCCTACAATGAGCAGTTCTTC
TRBJ2-7	-	TRBV5-1	-	CASSLDGRGYEQYF	TGCGCCAGCAGCTTGGATGGCAGGGGCTACGAGCAGTACTTC
TRBJ2-2	once	TRBV14	TRBD1	CASSRQTGTGELFF	TGTGCCAGCAGCCGTCAGACAGGGACCGGGGAGCTGTTTTTT
TRBJ1-4	-	TRBV5-1	-	CASSLATGNEKLFF	TGCGCCAGCAGCTTGGCCACAGGAAATGAAAAACTGTTTTTT
TRBJ2-3	-	TRBV6-5	-	CASNLQGTDTQYF	TGTGCCAGCAACCTACAGGGCACAGATACGCAGTATTTT
TRBJ1-1	-	TRBV5-1	-	CASSLGGGGRMGTEAFF	TGCGCCAGCAGCTTGGGGGGAGGCGGCCGCATGGGCACTGAAGCTTTCTTT
TRBJ2-5	once	TRBV19	TRBD2	CASSSREGETQYF	TGTGCCAGTAGTTCCCGGGAGGGGGAGACCCAGTACTTC
TRBJ2-3	-	TRBV29-1	TRBD2	CSVRLAGASDTQYF	TGCAGCGTCAGACTAGCGGGAGCCTCAGATACGCAGTATTTT
TRBJ2-7	few	TRBV3-1/TRBV3-2	TRBD2	CASSQAGAGGSYEQYF	TGTGCCAGCAGCCAAGCGGGAGCGGGGGGCTCCTACGAGCAGTACTTC
TRBJ1-6	-	TRBV4-2	TRBD1	CASSQAGQGVNSPLHF	TGTGCCAGCAGCCAAGCGGGACAGGGTGTGAATTCACCCCTCCACTTT
TRBJ1-5	medium-sized	TRBV28	-	CASSLIQGSNQPQHF	TGTGCCAGCAGTTTGATTCAGGGTAGCAATCAGCCCCAGCATTTT
TRBJ1-2	-	TRBV6-5	TRBD1	CASTMGGQGAYGYTF	TGTGCCAGCACTATGGGGGGACAGGGAGCCTATGGCTACACCTTC
TRBJ2-3	few	TRBV5-1	-	CASSSTRGIWADTQYF	TGCGCCAGCAGCTCAACCCGGGGAATTTGGGCAGATACGCAGTATTTT
TRBJ2-4	-	TRBV7-9	-	CASSPGAKNIQYF	TGTGCCAGCAGCCCAGGGGCCAAAAACATTCAGTACTTC
TRBJ2-2	-	TRBV24-1	-	CATSVIQGRETGELFF	TGTGCCACCAGTGTAATTCAGGGTAGGGAAACCGGGGAGCTGTTTTTT
TRBJ2-2	few	TRBV7-6	-	CASSLMSGVNTGELFF	TGTGCCAGCAGCTTAATGTCAGGGGTGAACACCGGGGAGCTGTTTTTT
TRBJ1-1	-	TRBV15	TRBD1	CATSKMLRDRNTEAFF	TGTGCCACCAGCAAAATGCTCCGGGACAGGAACACTGAAGCTTTCTTT
TRBJ2-2	-	TRBV9	-	CASSAQASRTGELFF	TGTGCCAGCAGCGCCCAGGCGTCCAGGACCGGGGAGCTGTTTTTT
TRBJ1-5	-	TRBV2	TRBD1	CASSPQGAIQPQHF	TGTGCCAGCAGTCCTCAGGGGGCTATTCAGCCCCAGCATTTT
TRBJ1-6	-	TRBV2	-	CASRPQSRNSPLHF	TGTGCCAGCAGGCCCCAAAGCCGGAATTCACCCCTCCACTTT
TRBJ2-1	-	TRBV10-3	-	CAIRTGGNNEQFF	TGTGCCATCCGGACAGGAGGGAACAATGAGCAGTTCTTC
TRBJ1-4	-	TRBV6-6	-	CASSYSISWEWEKLFF	TGTGCCAGCAGTTACTCGATTTCTTGGGAGTGGGAAAAACTGTTTTTT
TRBJ1-4	-	TRBV29-1	-	CSVAGGIGEKLFF	TGCAGCGTCGCCGGGGGGATCGGTGAAAAACTGTTTTTT
TRBJ1-5	-	TRBV6-5	-	CASCYLGSQPQHF	TGTGCCAGCTGTTATCTGGGGAGTCAGCCCCAGCATTTT
TRBJ1-6	-	TRBV6-5	-	CASTFLGSPLHF	TGTGCCAGCACCTTCCTCGGGTCACCCCTCCACTTT